The present TCR beta chain was sequenced within a study of human T cells and chemical hapten exposure. At the level of the study: DPC at 0.01% went onto the upper back in patch tests, read at 6 days. Overall study findings and caveats: Alopecia in the donors means their immune response may deviate from healthy people's. Sensitizing to DPC left TCRs with a frequency above 1 in 1000 unaltered.

The time point was: patch test 2, 6 weeks after DPC sensitization. Documented treatment: therapeutic diphenylcyclopropenone sensitization with weekly scalp DPC. Extraction yielded total RNA from whole blood (unfractionated). Patch tests were applied only after blood draws. This clonotype was picked up a small number of times. What it recognizes is unknown. V was pared by 7 bases and J by 0 bases, with 6 bases between. The germline gives CDR1 ENHRY, CDR2 SYGVKD. The CDR3 extends over 12 amino acids. TCRdb reanalysed the RACE reads using MiXCR and keeps one entry per CDR3 protein. The sample has 35,000 to 45,000 distinct CDR3 sequences, 8.5% to 10% seen once.

This material consisted of whole blood, taken in connection with sensitization to the hapten diphenylcyclopropenone (DPC). This sequence joins TRBV10-3 and TRBJ2-5; unclear D gene. The TCR comes from a woman in her twenties or thirties with alopecia areata. Some clones in this sample may be carry-over from other donors' samples. CDR3 loop: CAIMGNQETQYF. CDR3 DNA: TGTGCCATCATGGGCAACCAAGAGACCCAGTACTTC.